The next 21 T cell receptor beta chains were all read from a single sample in a study of T cell repertoires in cytomegalovirus infection. No cognate antigen is known for these TCRs. One entry per CDR3 protein, called by TCRdb with MiXCR from the reads. Here the sample spans fewer than 650,000 distinct CDR3 sequences, around 40% being singletons. This specimen was cultured PBMCs, taken from culture after CMV antigen stimulation. The receptors here all came from a human donor in good health (CMV status not recorded). Some clones in this sample may be carry-over from other donors' samples.

V usage is TRBV7-3 and J usage is TRBJ2-5; D possibly corresponds to TRBD2 (5 bases). Trimming cost V 0 bases and J 5 bases, with 10 bases left between them. The CDR3 runs to 14 residues. Germline V CDR1 and CDR2: SGHTA, FQGTGA. In nucleotides, the CDR3 is TGTGCCAGCAGCTTAACCTTAAGCGGCGAGACCCAGTACTTC. Translation gives CASSLTLSGETQYF.

This chain connects TRBV19 to TRBJ1-5; D is unclear. The CDR3 runs 15 residues. From germline, CDR1 is LNHDA and CDR2 SQIVND (reference sequence). Trimming removed 7 bases at V and 2 bases at J, with 15 bases between. The CDR3 DNA reads as TGTGCCAGTACGGGAGCGCAACGCGGCAATCAGCCCCAGCATTTT. Encoded protein: CASTGAQRGNQPQHF.

This clonotype occurred many times. The chain recombines TRBV7-2 with TRBJ2-7; D is possibly TRBD2 (5 bases). CDR1 and CDR2 from the germline V gene are SGHTA and FQGNSA. V lost 4 bases to trimming and J lost 6 bases, with 13 bases between them. This CDR3 has 13 residues. This CDR3 is CASSSELEGEQYF. The CDR3 bases are TGTGCCAGCAGCTCAGAGCTTGAGGGCGAGCAGTACTTC.

This clonotype was seen only a few times. The gene calls are TRBV7-2 and TRBJ1-2; D not certain. Between the trimmed V and J ends, which lost 5 bases and 7 bases, there was a span of 11 bases. This CDR3 is built from 12 residues. Germline V gene data show CDR1 as SGHTA and CDR2 as FQGNSA. Here the CDR3 reads CASSPGTVGYTF. CDR3 nucleotide sequence: TGTGCCAGCAGCCCGGGAACGGTTGGCTACACCTTC.

In this sample, this clonotype turned up many times. CDR3 nucleotides: TGTGCCAGCAGCTTGTCAGGGAACACCGGGGAGCTGTTTTTT. This codes for CASSLSGNTGELFF. The chain has TRBV7-8 and TRBJ2-2; no definite D call. The CDR3 covers 14 residues. Trimming pared 3 bases from V and 1 base from J, leaving 6 bases between. CDR1 and CDR2 from the germline V gene are SGHVS and FQNEAQ.

This clonotype was observed a handful of times. V is TRBV6-1 and J is TRBJ2-7; D is perhaps TRBD2 (6 bases). V dropped 4 bases and J dropped 1 base, with 20 bases sitting between them. Germline CDR1 MNHNS, CDR2 SASEGT. CDR3 length: 17 residues. The CDR3, as DNA: TGTGCCAGCAGTGTGATATGGGGGGTTGGCGGGTCCTACGAGCAGTACTTC. Its translation: CASSVIWGVGGSYEQYF.

At least ten counts were recorded for this clonotype. The chain links TRBV7-2 to TRBJ1-5; D unclear. Between the trimmed V and J ends, which lost 4 bases and 6 bases, there was a span of 10 bases. Looked up from germline, CDR1 is SGHTA and CDR2 is FQGNSA. This CDR3 is 13 amino acids long. In nucleotides, the CDR3 is TGTGCCAGCAGCTGGAGGTTTGGTCAGCCCCAGCATTTT. Encoded protein: CASSWRFGQPQHF.

The chain carries TRBV6-7 and TRBJ2-1, with a possible D match to TRBD2 (6 bases). TRBV6-7 is reported as an ORF; its role is uncertain. Trimming pared 2 bases from V and 6 bases from J, leaving 20 bases between. This CDR3 region has 17 residues. CDR3 sequence reads: CASSYRGTGVGINEQFF. CDR3 bases: TGTGCCAGCAGTTACCGAGGTACGGGAGTGGGAATCAATGAGCAGTTCTTC.

The V and J genes are TRBV7-9 and TRBJ1-2; D is unclear. CDR1 is SEHNR, CDR2 FQNEAQ, per germline (reference sequence). Trimming cost V 7 bases and J 3 bases, with 18 bases left between them. The CDR3 is 15 amino acids. In DNA, the CDR3 is TGTGCCAGCACCCCTACTACCCTCTCACACTATGGCTACACCTTC. It is translated as CASTPTTLSHYGYTF.

The chain employs TRBV4-1 and TRBJ2-1; no definite D call. The CDR3 is 14 residues long. In germline, CDR1 is MGHRA, CDR2 YSYEKL. Between the trimmed V and J ends, which lost 0 bases and 7 bases, there was a span of 10 bases. The CDR3 is CASSQDMVGNEQFF. The CDR3 DNA follows: TGCGCCAGCAGCCAAGATATGGTCGGGAATGAGCAGTTCTTC.

This clonotype was seen a handful of times. The V call is TRBV29-1, the J call TRBJ2-1; D gene unclear. Looked up from germline, CDR1 is SQVTM and CDR2 is ANQGSEA. The CDR3 consists of 12 residues. Trimming took 4 bases from V and 9 from J, leaving 13 bases between them. The CDR3 loop reads CSVGSGDPEQFF. As DNA, the CDR3 is TGCAGCGTTGGAAGTGGGGATCCTGAGCAGTTCTTC.

The V gene is TRBV7-2, the J gene TRBJ2-2, with D perhaps matching TRBD1 or TRBD2 (6 bases each). Trimming removed 6 bases at V and 4 bases at J, with 27 bases between. CDR1 SGHTA and CDR2 FQGNSA come from the germline V gene. The CDR3 consists of 19 residues. The CDR3 region is CASSTLKGWRTGATGELFF. The CDR3 bases are TGTGCCAGCAGTACCCTTAAGGGGTGGAGAACGGGGGCCACCGGGGAGCTGTTTTTT.

This clonotype was counted only a few times. The chain couples TRBV28 to TRBJ2-7; TRBD2 might be the D (5 bases). Germline V lookup: CDR1 MDHEN, CDR2 SYDVKM. The CDR3 has 16 residues. The germline V and J ends were trimmed by 2 bases and 3 bases, with 17 bases remaining between them. The DNA for the CDR3 is TGTGCCAGCAGTTTAATGAGTTGGACCGGGGACTACGAGCAGTACTTC. This codes for CASSLMSWTGDYEQYF.

J is TRBJ2-1 and V is TRBV7-6; 8 positions agree with TRBD2. Germline CDR1 is SGHVS and CDR2 is FNYEAQ. The CDR3 runs 17 residues. Germline trimming cut 5 bases from V and 4 bases from J; bases unmatched to any gene: 13. The CDR3 DNA is TGTGCCAGCAGCCGGGGGGGGGGACTGGCTAAATACAATGAGCAGTTCTTC. Translation gives CASSRGGGLAKYNEQFF.

For the CDR3, the DNA is TGTGCCAGCAGCTTGTCCTATACGCTCAACACAGATACGCAGTATTTT. Translated: CASSLSYTLNTDTQYF. The V call is TRBV7-4, the J call TRBJ2-3; no reliable D call. This CDR3 is 16 amino acids long. The germline V gene has CDR1 SGHVT and CDR2 SQSDAQ. Deletions cut 3 bases from V and 2 bases from J, with 15 bases between.

The J gene is TRBJ2-3, the V gene TRBV7-6, with 11 positions matching TRBD2. There are 16 residues in the CDR3. The V and J ends lost 5 bases and 2 bases, in that order; junction bases with no gene match: 6. The germline gives CDR1 SGHVS, CDR2 FNYEAQ. The CDR3 is CASSPTSGGTTDTQYF. The CDR3 DNA reads as TGTGCCAGCAGCCCTACTAGCGGGGGAACCACAGATACGCAGTATTTT.

The chain combines TRBV20-1 with TRBJ2-7, with 7 bases that match TRBD2. CDR3 length: 14 amino acids. V shed 6 bases, J shed 2 bases, and the junction held 10 bases outside the gene matches. Germline CDR1 is DFQATT and CDR2 is SNEGSKA (reference sequence). The CDR3 bases are TGCAGTGCCTGGGAAGCTAGCGGACCCTACGAGCAGTACTTC. It specifies CSAWEASGPYEQYF.

This clonotype was found a few times. The chain employs TRBV6-5 and TRBJ2-7; tentative D call: TRBD1 (6 bases). V lost 6 bases and J 0 bases, leaving 15 bases between the germline ends. CDR3 length: 15 amino acids. Germline V gene data show CDR1 as MNHEY and CDR2 as SVGAGI. CDR3 nucleotides: TGTGCCAGCAGCTTCGGACAGACGAGCTCCTACGAGCAGTACTTC. It codes for CASSFGQTSSYEQYF.

The chain combines TRBV20-1 with TRBJ2-5; the match to TRBD2 covers 11 bases. The CDR3 consists of 15 residues. Trimming removed 7 bases from V and 1 base from J; junction bases left unmatched: 8. From germline, CDR1 is DFQATT and CDR2 SNEGSKA (reference sequence). CDR3 sequence reads: CSVVLAGEGQETQYF. The CDR3 nucleotides read TGCAGTGTCGTACTAGCGGGAGAGGGCCAAGAGACCCAGTACTTC.

This chain links TRBV24-1 with TRBJ2-7, with 10 bases identical to TRBD1. Germline V gene data show CDR1 as KGHDR and CDR2 as SFDVKD. The V and J ends lost 7 bases and 5 bases, in that order; junction bases with no gene match: 7. The CDR3 totals 14 residues. CDR3 in DNA: TGTGCCACCAGGGATACGACAGGGGGCGACGAGCAGTACTTC. Encoded protein: CATRDTTGGDEQYF.

This clonotype was seen only a few times. This chain links TRBV7-6 with TRBJ2-5; the match to TRBD2 covers 7 bases. The CDR3 covers 19 residues. V lost 1 base, J lost 0 bases, and 14 bases stayed unmatched. Looked up from germline, CDR1 is SGHVS and CDR2 is FNYEAQ. The CDR3 protein is CASSLVLDARDYHQETQYF. The CDR3 DNA sequence: TGTGCCAGCAGCTTAGTTCTCGACGCTCGGGACTATCACCAAGAGACCCAGTACTTC.